Listed below are T cell receptor beta chains from one sample, sequenced in a study of cytomegalovirus exposure and HLA in healthy donors. The method was immunoSEQ multiplex PCR; TCRdb's version includes in-frame clones alone and lacks a portion of them. The sample carries roughly 200,000 clones, 75% to 90% recorded once. Sequencing input: PBMCs. All receptors derive from a middle-aged man in good health and CMV-seronegative. Both conserved end residues are part of each CDR3. A D gene is named only where the DNA matches it firmly. Clone size is not always given. Where it is, it says once, few, many or a class for expanded clones.

CDR3	DNA	J	D	size	V
CASSPTEEAFF	TGTGCCAGCTCACCTACAGAGGAAGCTTTCTTT	TRBJ1-1	NA	NA	TRBV18
CASSIGAKNTEAFF	TGTGCCAGTAGTATAGGGGCCAAGAACACTGAAGCTTTCTTT	TRBJ1-1	NA	NA	TRBV19
CASSYRDTSTIYF	TGTGCCAGCAGCTACCGGGACACCAGCACCATATATTTT	TRBJ1-3	NA	NA	TRBV5-8
CSVEATVTSTDTQYF	TGCAGCGTTGAAGCGACAGTCACTAGCACAGATACGCAGTATTTT	TRBJ2-3	NA	NA	TRBV29-1
CASSYSGVGNQPQHF	TGTGCCAGCAGTTACTCAGGGGTCGGAAATCAGCCCCAGCATTTT	TRBJ1-5	NA	NA	TRBV6-5
CASSQEREGKNIQYF	TGCGCCAGCAGCCAAGAGAGGGAAGGCAAAAACATTCAGTACTTC	TRBJ2-4	NA	NA	TRBV4-3
CASSWRPMMNTEAFF	TGTGCCAGCAGCTGGCGGCCCATGATGAACACTGAAGCTTTCTTT	TRBJ1-1	NA	few	TRBV5-6
CASSLPGLAGGPDTGELFF	TGTGCCAGCAGTTTACCGGGACTAGCGGGAGGGCCGGACACCGGGGAGCTGTTTTTT	TRBJ2-2	TRBD2	NA	TRBV27
CASSPLAGGRVDF	TGTGCCAGCAGTCCACTAGCGGGAGGGAGGGTGGATTTT	TRBJ2-3	TRBD2	NA	TRBV6-5
CASSERPQIAEAFF	TGTGCCAGCAGTGAACGCCCCCAGATCGCTGAAGCTTTCTTT	TRBJ1-1	NA	NA	TRBV6-1
CASSFAGAGGNEQFF	TGTGCCAGCAGCTTTGCGGGAGCGGGAGGCAATGAGCAGTTCTTC	TRBJ2-1	TRBD2	NA	TRBV7-9
CASSFQKNTEAFF	TGTGCCAGCAGTTTTCAAAAGAACACTGAAGCTTTCTTT	TRBJ1-1	NA	NA	TRBV27
CASSSRDAYGYTF	TGTGCCAGTAGTTCCCGGGATGCCTATGGCTACACCTTC	TRBJ1-2	NA	NA	TRBV19
CASSYSVRGSTDTQYF	TGTGCCAGCAGTTACTCGGTCAGGGGGAGCACAGATACGCAGTATTTT	TRBJ2-3	TRBD1	NA	TRBV6-6
CASSSPGASGRLNTQYF	TGTGCCAGCAGCTCCCCGGGGGCGAGCGGGAGATTGAATACGCAGTATTTT	TRBJ2-3	TRBD2	NA	TRBV7-6
CASIKREQNEQFF	TGTGCCAGTATAAAGCGGGAACAAAATGAGCAGTTCTTC	TRBJ2-1	TRBD2	NA	TRBV19
CASSTGQILQETQYF	TGTGCCAGCAGTACGGGACAGATACTGCAAGAGACCCAGTACTTC	TRBJ2-5	TRBD1	once	TRBV7-9
CSASSQETQYF	TGCAGTGCTAGCAGCCAAGAGACCCAGTACTTC	TRBJ2-5	NA	NA	TRBV20-1
CASSPLGGALREQYF	TGTGCCAGCAGCCCCCTTGGGGGGGCCCTCAGGGAGCAGTACTTC	TRBJ2-7	NA	NA	TRBV6-1
CASSGGRVAGDYEQYF	TGTGCCAGCAGTGGCGGTCGGGTAGCGGGTGATTACGAGCAGTACTTC	TRBJ2-7	TRBD2	NA	TRBV2
CASSEWTASYEQYF	TGCGCCAGCAGCGAATGGACAGCCTCCTACGAGCAGTACTTC	TRBJ2-7	NA	NA	TRBV5-1
CASSLAFSHSLNQPQHF	TGTGCCAGCAGCTTGGCCTTTTCCCACAGTCTCAATCAGCCCCAGCATTTT	TRBJ1-5	NA	NA	TRBV5-5
CASGRGMNTEAFF	TGTGCCAGCGGCCGGGGGATGAACACTGAAGCTTTCTTT	TRBJ1-1	NA	NA	TRBV2
CASSLGQGNQPQHF	TGTGCCAGCAGCTTAGGGCAGGGCAATCAGCCCCAGCATTTT	TRBJ1-5	NA	NA	TRBV7-6
CASSYGGSDQPQHF	TGTGCCAGCAGTTACGGGGGGAGCGATCAGCCCCAGCATTTT	TRBJ1-5	NA	NA	TRBV6-5
CASSHPDRTNYGYTF	TGCGCCAGCAGCCACCCGGACAGGACTAACTATGGCTACACCTTC	TRBJ1-2	TRBD1	NA	TRBV4-1
CASSFGQRSPLHF	TGTGCCAGCAGCTTCGGACAGAGATCACCCCTCCACTTT	TRBJ1-6	NA	NA	TRBV7-2
CASSPVTGGDGYTF	TGTGCCAGCTCACCGGTGACCGGGGGAGATGGCTACACCTTC	TRBJ1-2	NA	NA	TRBV18
CASSLDGGGEQYF	TGTGCCAGCAGCTTGGATGGGGGAGGCGAGCAGTACTTC	TRBJ2-7	NA	NA	TRBV5-6
CASSPDRAQSYEQYF	TGTGCCAGCTCACCAGACAGGGCTCAGTCCTACGAGCAGTACTTC	TRBJ2-7	TRBD1	NA	TRBV18
CASSQLGGTSNQPQHF	TGTGCCAGCAGCCAGTTGGGGGGTACTAGCAATCAGCCCCAGCATTTT	TRBJ1-5	NA	NA	TRBV7-2